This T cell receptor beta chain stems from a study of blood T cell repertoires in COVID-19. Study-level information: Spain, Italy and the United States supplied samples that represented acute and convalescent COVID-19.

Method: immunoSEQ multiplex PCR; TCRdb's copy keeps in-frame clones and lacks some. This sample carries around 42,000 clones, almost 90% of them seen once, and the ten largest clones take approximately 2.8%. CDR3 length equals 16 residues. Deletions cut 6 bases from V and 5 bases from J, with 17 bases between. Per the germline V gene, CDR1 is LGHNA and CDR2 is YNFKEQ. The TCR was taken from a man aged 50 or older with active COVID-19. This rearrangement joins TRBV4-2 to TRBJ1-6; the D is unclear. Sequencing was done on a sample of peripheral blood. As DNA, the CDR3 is TGTGCCAGCAGTTCAGCGACGGGATCGAATAATTCACCCCTCCACTTT. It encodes CASSSATGSNNSPLHF.